The 30 T cell receptor beta chains given below trace back to one sample, sequenced in a study of OX40 agonist ivuxolimab in advanced cancers. The method was the immunoSEQ multiplex PCR assay. Entries here come from immuneACCESS through TCRdb and include only in-frame sequences with V and J called. Some clones fail to appear in such tables; in the studies checked, an unresolved V gene covers under half of the shortfall, and the cause of the remainder is unknown. For this sample the table gives 55,000 to 65,000 clones, of which approximately 91% were detected only once. 0.76% of the sample is in the top ten clones. The sample here was CD4+ or CD8+ T cells sorted from blood, taken in a trial of the OX40 agonist ivuxolimab. The source is an adult with an advanced solid tumor such as melanoma, head and neck, liver or kidney cancer.

Relative to its sample, this clone is medium-sized. In the same sample, other DNA sequences code for this CDR3. The rearrangement joins TRBV27 to TRBJ2-7, with D possibly TRBD1 on 5 matching bases. Trimming shortened V by 6 bases and J by 1 base, and 13 bases separated the two germline ends. Germline V CDR1 and CDR2: MNHEY, SMNVEV (reference sequence). The CDR3 length is 14 residues. DNA for the CDR3: TGTGCCAGCAGCTTTGGGCGACAGTCCTACGAGCAGTACTTC. Translated: CASSFGRQSYEQYF.

This rearrangement joins TRBV7-9 to TRBJ2-7; D is perhaps TRBD1 or TRBD2 (5 bases each). Trimming pared 9 bases from V and 4 bases from J, leaving 19 bases between. The CDR3 is made up of 14 amino acids. Germline CDR1 SEHNR, CDR2 FQNEAQ (reference sequence). The CDR3 spells CASGGRGKLYEQYF. CDR3 in DNA: TGTGCCAGTGGGGGACGGGGAAAACTTTACGAGCAGTACTTC. The whole variable domain, remainder taken from reference TRBV7-9 and TRBJ2-7, is DTGVSQNPRHKITKRGQNVTFRCDPISEHNRLYWYRQTLGQGPEFLTYFQNEAQLEKSRLLSDRFSAERPKGSFSTLEIQRTEQGDSAMYLCASGGRGKLYEQYFGPGTRLTVT.

The chain combines TRBV4-3 with TRBJ2-5; 11 bases map to TRBD2. The J call may be wrong; the DNA end is better matched by TRBJ2-7. Germline lookup yields CDR1 LGHNA and CDR2 YSLEER. CDR3 length equals 19 residues. The CDR3: CASSPTLPTSGRYPYEQYF. CDR3 nucleotides: TGCGCCAGCAGCCCAACCCTCCCCACTAGCGGGAGATATCCCTACGAGCAGTACTTC.

The chain uses TRBV6-5 and TRBJ2-2; possible D gene TRBD2, 6 bases. V lost 5 bases, J lost 8 bases, and 18 bases lay in between. This CDR3 comprises 15 residues. Germline lookup yields CDR1 MNHEY and CDR2 SVGAGI. CDR3 sequence reads: CASSPPGGGWGELFF. In DNA form, the CDR3 reads TGTGCCAGCAGTCCCCCCGGGGGAGGATGGGGGGAGCTGTTTTTT.

The rearrangement joins TRBV7-3 to TRBJ2-4, with TRBD1 identical over 9 bases. The CDR3 has 18 amino acids. V shed 5 bases and J 1 base; nucleotides not matched to a gene: 12. CDR1 is SGHTA, CDR2 FQGTGA, per germline. The CDR3 here is CASSEQDRGYLAKNIQYF. The DNA for the CDR3 is TGTGCCAGCAGCGAACAGGACAGGGGTTATTTGGCCAAAAACATTCAGTACTTC.

This clone was counted a single time. The rearrangement links TRBV29-1 to TRBJ2-1; D gene uncertain. This CDR3 region has 14 residues. Germline V gene lookup returns CDR1 SQVTM and CDR2 ANQGSEA. Trimming stripped 1 base from V and 1 base from J, with 8 bases between. The CDR3 sequence: CSVEVTGSYNEQFF. For the CDR3, the DNA is TGCAGCGTTGAAGTCACTGGTTCCTACAATGAGCAGTTCTTC.

This rearrangement joins TRBV14 to TRBJ2-7, with 11 bases that match TRBD2. This CDR3 contains 15 residues. Germline V lookup: CDR1 SGHDN, CDR2 FVKESK. Trimming removed 2 bases from V and 4 bases from J; junction bases left unmatched: 4. In nucleotides, the CDR3 is TGTGCCAGCAGCCAACTTGGGACTAGCGGTTACGAGCAGTACTTC. Translated, it gives CASSQLGTSGYEQYF.

The V and J genes are TRBV29-1 and TRBJ1-1; the D gene is possibly TRBD1 (5 bases). This CDR3 comprises 12 residues. V was pared by 6 bases and J by 8 bases, with 16 bases between. Germline values: CDR1 SQVTM, CDR2 ANQGSEA. CDR3 amino acids: CSVVERGEEAFF. CDR3 coding DNA: TGCAGCGTAGTTGAACGGGGGGAGGAAGCTTTCTTT.

CDR3 sequence (DNA): TGTGCCAGCTCACCAGTAATGAACACTGAAGCTTTCTTT. It specifies CASSPVMNTEAFF. The rearrangement uses TRBV18 and TRBJ1-1; D call uncertain. The CDR3 is made up of 13 amino acids. Germline V lookup: CDR1 KGHSH, CDR2 LQKENI. The ends were cut back, 2 bases at V and 0 bases at J, with 4 bases in the middle. Full variable domain (remainder filled in from reference TRBV18 and TRBJ1-1): NAGVMQNPRHLVRRRGQEARLRCSPMKGHSHVYWYRQLPEEGLKFMVYLQKENIIDESGMPKERFSAEFPKEGPSILRIQQVVRGDSAAYFCASSPVMNTEAFFGQGTRLTVV.

The chain links TRBV7-9 to TRBJ2-2; no clear D. Looked up from germline, CDR1 is SEHNR and CDR2 is FQNEAQ (reference sequence). V was trimmed by 1 base and J by 6 bases, leaving 9 bases between them. The CDR3 is made up of 14 amino acids. The CDR3: CASSLDKGSGELFF. For the CDR3, the DNA is TGTGCCAGCAGCTTAGATAAGGGTTCCGGGGAGCTGTTTTTT.

CDR3 in DNA: TGTGCCAGCAGCTTAGGCGGGAGGGACACCGGGGAGCTGTTTTTT. Protein sequence: CASSLGGRDTGELFF. The chain recombines TRBV7-2 with TRBJ2-2, with 9 bases aligning to TRBD2. Trimming removed 1 base from V and 3 bases from J; junction bases left unmatched: 0. This CDR3 contains 15 residues. Germline V gene data show CDR1 as SGHTA and CDR2 as FQGNSA. Full variable domain (missing parts from reference TRBV7-2 and TRBJ2-2): GAGVSQSPSNKVTEKGKDVELRCDPISGHTALYWYRQSLGQGLEFLIYFQGNSAPDKSGLPSDRFSAERTGGSVSTLTIQRTQQEDSAVYLCASSLGGRDTGELFFGEGSRLTVL.

This clone has just one count. The chain recombines TRBV18 with TRBJ2-2, with a weak D call TRBD2 (6 bases). Germline V gives CDR1 KGHSH, CDR2 LQKENI. The CDR3 totals 16 residues. V lost 6 bases and J 3 bases, leaving 17 bases between the germline ends. As DNA, the CDR3 is TGTGCCAGCTCCCAAAATAGCGGTCCTGACACCGGGGAGCTGTTTTTT. Protein product: CASSQNSGPDTGELFF.

V and J are TRBV5-4 and TRBJ2-3; D not resolved. This CDR3 comprises 15 residues. Trimming shortened V by 2 bases and J by 0 bases, and 10 bases separated the two germline ends. Germline lookup yields CDR1 SGHNT and CDR2 YYREEE (reference sequence). Here the CDR3 DNA reads TGTGCCAGCAGCTTCGGAGAAGATAGCACAGATACGCAGTATTTT. It yields the protein CASSFGEDSTDTQYF.

This chain links TRBV27 with TRBJ1-2, with no clear D. The CDR3 runs to 14 residues. V was cut by 4 bases and J by 2 bases, with 11 bases left in between. Germline CDR1 reads MNHEY; CDR2 reads SMNVEV (reference sequence). This chain's CDR3 is CASSSSDGNYGYTF. In DNA, the CDR3 is TGTGCCAGCAGTTCATCGGACGGGAACTATGGCTACACCTTC.

This clone has only one observation. The rearrangement joins TRBV7-9 to TRBJ2-3; perhaps D is TRBD1 or TRBD2 (7 bases each). Trimming pared 5 bases from V and 2 bases from J, leaving 14 bases between. CDR1 and CDR2 (germline): SEHNR, FQNEAQ (reference sequence). The length of the CDR3 is 15 residues. The CDR3 loop reads CASSPGGQFTDTQYF. In DNA, the CDR3 is TGTGCCAGCAGCCCGGGGGGACAGTTCACAGATACGCAGTATTTT. Full variable domain (missing parts from reference TRBV7-9 and TRBJ2-3): DTGVSQNPRHKITKRGQNVTFRCDPISEHNRLYWYRQTLGQGPEFLTYFQNEAQLEKSRLLSDRFSAERPKGSFSTLEIQRTEQGDSAMYLCASSPGGQFTDTQYFGPGTRLTVL.

This chain connects TRBV15 to TRBJ2-3; D not certain. V lost 8 bases and J lost 0, with 3 bases in between. Per germline, CDR1 LNHNV and CDR2 YYDKDF (reference sequence). The CDR3 sequence is 11 residues long. The CDR3 loop reads CATASTDTQYF. CDR3 in DNA: TGTGCCACCGCTAGCACAGATACGCAGTATTTT.

The chain employs TRBV7-2 and TRBJ1-1; D gene ambiguous. The CDR3 totals 13 residues. Germline V CDR1 and CDR2: SGHTA, FQGNSA. V lost 1 base, J lost 3 bases, and 6 bases lay in between. In DNA form, the CDR3 reads TGTGCCAGCAGCTTAGAAGAGGACACTGAAGCTTTCTTT. Translated: CASSLEEDTEAFF.

The chain recombines TRBV28 with TRBJ1-2; D is unresolved. Germline CDR1 MDHEN, CDR2 SYDVKM. The CDR3 length is 12 residues. Trimming took 6 bases from V and 2 from J, leaving 7 bases between them. The CDR3: CASRGGNYGYTF. The CDR3 nucleotides are TGTGCCAGCAGGGGAGGGAACTATGGCTACACCTTC.

The gene calls are TRBV6-6 and TRBJ2-7, with D hard to call. Trimming removed 0 bases from V and 3 bases from J, with 12 bases in between. The CDR3 has 15 residues. CDR1 MNHNY and CDR2 SVGAGI come from the germline V gene (reference sequence). CDR3 region: CASSYSTYRIYEQYF. The CDR3 DNA reads TGTGCCAGCAGTTACTCGACATACCGAATCTACGAGCAGTACTTC.

This chain uses TRBV6-4 with TRBJ1-1; D gene ambiguous. Looked up from germline, CDR1 is MRHNA and CDR2 is SNTAGT. The V and J ends lost 4 bases and 0 bases respectively, with 6 bases between them. CDR3 size: 13 residues. CDR3 bases: TGTGCCAGCAGTGCTAAGGTGAACACTGAAGCTTTCTTT. Its protein product is CASSAKVNTEAFF.

This rearrangement joins TRBV5-6 to TRBJ2-1; perhaps D is TRBD1 or TRBD2 (5 bases each). Germline CDR1 reads SGHDT; CDR2 reads YYEEEE. The V end lost 6 bases, the J end lost 4 bases, and 14 bases lay between the germline ends. The CDR3 covers 14 residues. The CDR3: CASTKGRGYNEQFF. CDR3 in DNA: TGTGCCAGCACAAAGGGACGGGGATACAATGAGCAGTTCTTC.

The J gene is TRBJ1-5, the V gene TRBV4-3; possibly TRBD1 for D (5 bases). Deletions cut 0 bases from V and 4 bases from J, with 10 bases between. The CDR3 covers 15 residues. The germline V gene encodes CDR1 LGHNA and CDR2 YSLEER. The CDR3 region is CASSQEIQANQPQHF. The CDR3 DNA reads TGCGCCAGCAGCCAAGAAATACAGGCTAATCAGCCCCAGCATTTT.

The rearrangement uses TRBV4-1 and TRBJ2-6, with D unclear. This CDR3 region has 17 residues. Germline V gives CDR1 MGHRA, CDR2 YSYEKL. V was shortened by 4 bases and J by 1 base, with 14 bases between the two germline ends. CDR3 in DNA: TGCGCCAGCAGCCTTCCCTTTACAAGTTCTGGGGCCAACGTCCTGACTTTC. It encodes CASSLPFTSSGANVLTF.

The V call is TRBV27, the J call TRBJ1-4, with 10 bases fitting TRBD1. The CDR3 is made up of 14 amino acids. In germline, CDR1 is MNHEY, CDR2 SMNVEV (reference sequence). The V segment lost 6 bases and the J segment 5 bases; nucleotides outside the gene matches: 3. CDR3 loop: CASSDRGRNEKLFF. As DNA, the CDR3 is TGTGCCAGCAGCGACAGGGGGCGAAATGAAAAACTGTTTTTT.

This clone was seen a handful of times. The chain couples TRBV28 to TRBJ2-2; D gene ambiguous. In germline, CDR1 is MDHEN, CDR2 SYDVKM. This CDR3 spans 11 amino acids. Trimming pared 3 bases from V and 8 bases from J, leaving 4 bases between. This CDR3 is CASSLFGELFF. CDR3 DNA sequence: TGTGCCAGCAGTTTGTTTGGGGAGCTGTTTTTT.

The rearrangement joins TRBV27 to TRBJ1-4, with D possibly matching TRBD1 (6 bases). Germline values: CDR1 MNHEY, CDR2 SMNVEV (reference sequence). This CDR3 comprises 16 residues. V lost 4 bases to trimming and J lost 8 bases, with 20 bases between them. CDR3: CASSSGGGGSYEKLFF. CDR3 bases: TGTGCCAGCAGTTCGGGGGGTGGGGGCTCATACGAAAAACTGTTTTTT. The variable domain in full, with the rest retrieved from reference TRBV27 and TRBJ1-4, is EAQVTQNPRYLITVTGKKLTVTCSQNMNHEYMSWYRQDPGLGLRQIYYSMNVEVTDKGDVPEGYKVSRKEKRNFPLILESPSPNQTSLYFCASSSGGGGSYEKLFFGSGTQLSVL.

V is TRBV4-3 and J is TRBJ2-7; D not resolved. Trimming took off 0 bases at V and 0 bases at J, with 12 bases between the two ends. Germline loops: CDR1 LGHNA, CDR2 YSLEER. This CDR3 region has 16 residues. This CDR3 is CASSQDWAASSYEQYF. CDR3 bases: TGCGCCAGCAGCCAAGATTGGGCCGCAAGCTCCTACGAGCAGTACTTC.

The rearrangement joins TRBV6-5 to TRBJ1-1; the D is unclear. Germline V CDR1 and CDR2: MNHEY, SVGAGI. The CDR3 spans 15 residues. Trimming removed 0 bases at V and 6 bases at J, with 14 bases between. CDR3 nucleotide sequence: TGTGCCAGCAGTTACTCCAGCGGGAGGATCGCTGAAGCTTTCTTT. As protein: CASSYSSGRIAEAFF.

This chain connects TRBV28 to TRBJ2-5; 8 nucleotides match TRBD1. V lost 5 bases to trimming and J lost 5 bases; unmatched junction nucleotides: 13. CDR1 MDHEN and CDR2 SYDVKM come from the germline V gene. The CDR3 loop spans 16 amino acids. As DNA, the CDR3 is TGTGCCAGCAGTACCTATGGACAGGGTGGAGGGGAGACCCAGTACTTC. It encodes CASSTYGQGGGETQYF.

The CDR3 nucleotides read TGTGCCAGTCACCGGGGACTAGCGGAAACCGGGGAGCTGTTTTTT. Translated, it gives CASHRGLAETGELFF. The chain links TRBV19 to TRBJ2-2, with TRBD2 matching over 11 bases. There are 15 residues in the CDR3. Trimming took 8 bases from V and 5 from J; bases not matched to a gene: 7. CDR1 and CDR2 (germline): LNHDA, SQIVND (reference sequence).